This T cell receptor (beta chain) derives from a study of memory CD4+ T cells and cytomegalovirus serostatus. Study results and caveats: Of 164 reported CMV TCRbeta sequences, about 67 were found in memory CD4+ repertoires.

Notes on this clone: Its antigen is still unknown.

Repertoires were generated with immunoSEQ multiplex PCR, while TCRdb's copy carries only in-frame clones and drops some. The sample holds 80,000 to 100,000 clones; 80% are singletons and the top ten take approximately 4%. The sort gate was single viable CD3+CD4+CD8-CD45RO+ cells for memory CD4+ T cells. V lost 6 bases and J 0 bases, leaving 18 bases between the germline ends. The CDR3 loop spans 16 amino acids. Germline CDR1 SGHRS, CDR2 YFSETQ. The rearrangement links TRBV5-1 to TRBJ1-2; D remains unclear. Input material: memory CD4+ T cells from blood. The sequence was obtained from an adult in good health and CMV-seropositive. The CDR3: CASKSTPSLPNYGYTF. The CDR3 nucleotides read TGCGCCAGCAAGAGTACCCCGAGTTTACCTAACTATGGCTACACCTTC.